The subject of this entry is one TCR beta chain. Treatment indicated: randomized to nivolumab then ipilimumab (arm A) or the reverse (arm B). From thawed PBMCs, live CD3+CD8+ cells negative for CD19 and CD56 were sorted. The data originate from a study of sequential checkpoint blockade in melanoma. Data came from immunoSEQ multiplex PCR; TCRdb stores just in-frame clones and leaves some out. The sample consists of some 31,000 clones, 86% of them appearing once. The specimen comprised CD8+ T cells sorted from blood (inferred from file names), sampled from a patient given nivolumab and ipilimumab in sequence. This clonotype originated in a human donor with melanoma.

CDR3 in amino acids: CASSVGSSDSYEQYF. The CDR3 DNA sequence: TGTGCCAGCAGCGTAGGTTCTAGCGACTCCTACGAGCAGTACTTC. The chain employs TRBV9 and TRBJ2-7; a possible D gene is TRBD2 (6 bases). Trimming stripped 0 bases from V and 0 bases from J, with 10 bases between. CDR3 length: 15 residues. Germline CDR1 is SGDLS and CDR2 is YYNGEE.